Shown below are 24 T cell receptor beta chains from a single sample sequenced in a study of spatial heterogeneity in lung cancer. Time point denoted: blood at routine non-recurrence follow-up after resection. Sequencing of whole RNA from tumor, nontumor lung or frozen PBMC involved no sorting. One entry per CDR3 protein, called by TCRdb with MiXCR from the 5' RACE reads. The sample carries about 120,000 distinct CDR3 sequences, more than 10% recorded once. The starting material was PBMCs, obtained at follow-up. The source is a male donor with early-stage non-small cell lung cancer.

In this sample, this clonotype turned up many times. CDR3 DNA: TGTGCCATCAGTGGAGGACAGAGCACCGGGGAGCTGTTTTTT. As protein: CAISGGQSTGELFF. The V call is TRBV10-3, the J call TRBJ2-2; a possible D gene is TRBD1 (6 bases). Trimming left V 4 bases short and J 4 bases short, with 10 bases between. Germline lookup yields CDR1 ENHRY and CDR2 SYGVKD. The CDR3 runs to 14 residues.

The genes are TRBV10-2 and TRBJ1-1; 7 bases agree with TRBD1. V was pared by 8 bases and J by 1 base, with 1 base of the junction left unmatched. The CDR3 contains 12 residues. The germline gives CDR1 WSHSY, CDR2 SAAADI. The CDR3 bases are TGCGCCAGCGGGGACAGGAACACTGAAGCTTTCTTT. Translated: CASGDRNTEAFF.

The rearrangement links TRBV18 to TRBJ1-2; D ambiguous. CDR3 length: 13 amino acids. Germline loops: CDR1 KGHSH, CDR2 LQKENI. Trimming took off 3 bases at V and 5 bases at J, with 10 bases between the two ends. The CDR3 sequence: CASSPGVEYGYTF. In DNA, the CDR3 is TGTGCCAGCTCACCCGGGGTGGAGTATGGCTACACCTTC.

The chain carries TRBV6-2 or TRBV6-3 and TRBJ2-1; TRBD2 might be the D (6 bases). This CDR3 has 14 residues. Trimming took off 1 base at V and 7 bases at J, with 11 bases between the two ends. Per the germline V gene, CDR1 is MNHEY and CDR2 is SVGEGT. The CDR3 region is CASSYWRATNEQFF. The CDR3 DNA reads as TGTGCCAGCAGTTACTGGAGGGCCACAAATGAGCAGTTCTTC.

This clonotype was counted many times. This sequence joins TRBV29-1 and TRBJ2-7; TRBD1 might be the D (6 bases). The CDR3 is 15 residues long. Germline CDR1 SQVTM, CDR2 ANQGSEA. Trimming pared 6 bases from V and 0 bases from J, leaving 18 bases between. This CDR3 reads CSVKPGQRSSYEQYF. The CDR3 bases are TGCAGCGTGAAACCGGGACAACGAAGCTCCTACGAGCAGTACTTC.

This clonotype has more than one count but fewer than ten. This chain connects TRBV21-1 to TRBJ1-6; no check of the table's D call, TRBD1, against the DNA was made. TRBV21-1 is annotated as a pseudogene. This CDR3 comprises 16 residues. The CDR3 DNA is TGTGCCAGCAGCAGTGGACAGGGAATTAGGAATTCACCCCTCCACTTT. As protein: CASSSGQGIRNSPLHF.

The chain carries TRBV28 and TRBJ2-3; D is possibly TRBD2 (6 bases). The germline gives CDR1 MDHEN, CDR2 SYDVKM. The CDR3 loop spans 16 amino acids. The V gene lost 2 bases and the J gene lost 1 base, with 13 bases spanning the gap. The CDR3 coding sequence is TGTGCCAGCAGTTTACGGTCTTGGAGGGGCACAGATACGCAGTATTTT. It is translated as CASSLRSWRGTDTQYF.

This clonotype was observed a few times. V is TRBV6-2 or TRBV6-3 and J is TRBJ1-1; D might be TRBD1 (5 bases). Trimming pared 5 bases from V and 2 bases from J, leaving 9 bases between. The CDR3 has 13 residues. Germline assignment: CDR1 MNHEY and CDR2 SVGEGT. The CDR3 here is CASSSGHNTEAFF. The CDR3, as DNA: TGTGCCAGCAGTAGTGGACATAACACTGAAGCTTTCTTT.

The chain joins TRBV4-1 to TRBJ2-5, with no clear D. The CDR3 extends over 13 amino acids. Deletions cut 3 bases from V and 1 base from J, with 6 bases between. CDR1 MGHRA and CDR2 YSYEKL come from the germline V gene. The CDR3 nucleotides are TGCGCCAGCAGCCAGGGCAGCCAAGAGACCCAGTACTTC. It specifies CASSQGSQETQYF.

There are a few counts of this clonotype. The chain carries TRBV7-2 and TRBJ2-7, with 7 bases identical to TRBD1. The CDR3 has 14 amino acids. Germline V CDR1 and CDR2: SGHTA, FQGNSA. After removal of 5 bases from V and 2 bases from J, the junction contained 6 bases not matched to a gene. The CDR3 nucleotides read TGTGCCAGCAGCCTGGGACAGACCACCTACGAGCAGTACTTC. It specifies CASSLGQTTYEQYF.

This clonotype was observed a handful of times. CDR3 bases: TGCGCCAGCAGCCAAGATCTCCAGGTTTCTCAGCCCCAGCATTTT. This gives the protein CASSQDLQVSQPQHF. The V gene is TRBV4-3, the J gene TRBJ1-5; D is undetermined. The germline V and J ends were trimmed by 0 bases and 6 bases, with 12 bases remaining between them. CDR1 and CDR2 (germline): LGHNA, YSLEER. This CDR3 is built from 15 residues.

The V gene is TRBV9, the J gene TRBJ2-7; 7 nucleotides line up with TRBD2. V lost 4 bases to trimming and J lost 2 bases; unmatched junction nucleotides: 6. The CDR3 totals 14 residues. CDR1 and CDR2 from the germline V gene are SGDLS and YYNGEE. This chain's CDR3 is CASSRAGLPYEQYF. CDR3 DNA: TGTGCCAGCAGCAGAGCGGGACTACCCTACGAGCAGTACTTC.

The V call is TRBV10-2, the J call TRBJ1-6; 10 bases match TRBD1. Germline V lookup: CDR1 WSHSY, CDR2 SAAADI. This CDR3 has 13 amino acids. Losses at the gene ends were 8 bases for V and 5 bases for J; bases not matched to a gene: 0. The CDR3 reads CASGTGDNSPLHF. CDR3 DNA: TGCGCCAGCGGGACAGGGGATAATTCACCCCTCCACTTT.

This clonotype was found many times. The chain's CDR3 is CASSTPFGQYF. The DNA of the CDR3 is TGTGCCAGCAGTACCCCGTTTGGGCAGTACTTC. The genes are TRBV28 and TRBJ2-7, with D unresolved. V was shortened by 5 bases and J by 9 bases, with 11 bases between the two germline ends. The germline V gene encodes CDR1 MDHEN and CDR2 SYDVKM. This CDR3 spans 11 amino acids. Based on the CDR3 plus reference TRBV28 and TRBJ2-7, the full variable domain is DVKVTQSSRYLVKRTGEKVFLECVQDMDHENMFWYRQDPGLGLRLIYFSYDVKMKEKGDIPEGYSVSREKKERFSLILESASTNQTSMYLCASSTPFGQYFGPGTRLTVT.

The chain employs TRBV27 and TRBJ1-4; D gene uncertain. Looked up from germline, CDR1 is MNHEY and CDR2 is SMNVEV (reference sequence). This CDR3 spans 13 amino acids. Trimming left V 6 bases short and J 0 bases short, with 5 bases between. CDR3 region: CASRRTTNEKLFF. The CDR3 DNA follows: TGTGCCAGCAGGAGAACAACTAATGAAAAACTGTTTTTT.

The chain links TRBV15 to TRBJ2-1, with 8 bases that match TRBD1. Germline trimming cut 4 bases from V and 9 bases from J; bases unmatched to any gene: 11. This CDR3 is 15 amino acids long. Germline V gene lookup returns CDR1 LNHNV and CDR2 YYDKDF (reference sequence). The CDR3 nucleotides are TGTGCCACCAGCACCGAGGGACAGGCCATTGGTGAGCAGTTCTTC. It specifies CATSTEGQAIGEQFF.

CDR3 bases: TGTGCCAGCACCCGGGACAGGGCGAACACTGAAGCTTTCTTT. It encodes CASTRDRANTEAFF. This chain connects TRBV6-6 to TRBJ1-1; 9 nucleotides align to TRBD1. CDR1 MNHNY and CDR2 SVGAGI come from the germline V gene (reference sequence). V was clipped by 7 bases and J by 1 base; unmatched bases: 4. This CDR3 is built from 14 residues.

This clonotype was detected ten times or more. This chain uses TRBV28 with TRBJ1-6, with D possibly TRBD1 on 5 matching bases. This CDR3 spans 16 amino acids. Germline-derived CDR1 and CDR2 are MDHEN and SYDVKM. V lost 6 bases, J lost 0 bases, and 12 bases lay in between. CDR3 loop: CASSTLRGSYNSPLHF. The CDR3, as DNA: TGTGCCAGCAGCACGCTTAGGGGCTCCTATAATTCACCCCTCCACTTT.

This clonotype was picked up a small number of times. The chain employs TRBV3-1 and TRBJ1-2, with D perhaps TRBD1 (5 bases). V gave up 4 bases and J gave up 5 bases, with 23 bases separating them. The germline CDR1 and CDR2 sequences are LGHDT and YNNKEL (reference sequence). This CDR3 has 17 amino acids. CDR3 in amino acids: CASSLSMSGLSLYGYTF. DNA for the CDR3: TGTGCCAGCAGCCTATCAATGTCAGGGCTCTCGCTTTATGGCTACACCTTC.

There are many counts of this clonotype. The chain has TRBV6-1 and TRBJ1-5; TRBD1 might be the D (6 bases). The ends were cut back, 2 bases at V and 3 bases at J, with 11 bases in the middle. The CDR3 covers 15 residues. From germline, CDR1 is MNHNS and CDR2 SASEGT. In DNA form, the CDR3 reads TGTGCCAGCAGTGAAAGCGACAGGTTCAATCAGCCCCAGCATTTT. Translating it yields CASSESDRFNQPQHF.

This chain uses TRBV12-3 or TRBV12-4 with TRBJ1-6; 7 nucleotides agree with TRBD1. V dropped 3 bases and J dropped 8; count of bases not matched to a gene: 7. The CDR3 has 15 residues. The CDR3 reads CASSLGTALYSPLHF. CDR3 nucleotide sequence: TGTGCCAGCAGTTTGGGGACAGCCTTGTATTCACCCCTCCACTTT.

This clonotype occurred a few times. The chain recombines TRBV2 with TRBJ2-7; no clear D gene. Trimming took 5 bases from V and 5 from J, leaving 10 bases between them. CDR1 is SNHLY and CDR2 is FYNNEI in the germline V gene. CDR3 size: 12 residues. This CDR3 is CASSPTINEQYF. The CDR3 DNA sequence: TGTGCCAGCAGTCCGACAATCAACGAGCAGTACTTC.

This chain's CDR3 is CASSLGGPYNSPLHF. DNA of the CDR3: TGTGCCAGCAGCTTAGGGGGGCCCTATAATTCACCCCTCCACTTT. V is TRBV7-2 and J is TRBJ1-6; possibly TRBD1 for D (6 bases). The CDR3 sequence is 15 residues long. Germline CDR1 SGHTA, CDR2 FQGNSA. V gave up 1 base and J gave up 2 bases, with 6 bases separating them.

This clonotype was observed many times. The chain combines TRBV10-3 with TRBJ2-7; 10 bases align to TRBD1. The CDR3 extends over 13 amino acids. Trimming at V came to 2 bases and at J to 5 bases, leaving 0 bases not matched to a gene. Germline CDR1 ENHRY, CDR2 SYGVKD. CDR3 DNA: TGTGCCATCAGTGAGGACAGGGGGCACGAGCAGTACTTC. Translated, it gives CAISEDRGHEQYF.